The 5 T cell receptor beta chains given below trace back to one sample, sequenced in a study of CXCR3-negative and CXCR3-positive naive CD8 T cells. Preparation of TRB cDNA libraries relied on 5' RACE carrying UMI labels. TCRdb re-analyzed the 5' RACE reads; it lists each CDR3 protein once, without DNA. The sample has some 38,000 distinct CDR3 sequences. The sample was memory CD8+ T cells from blood. These receptors were obtained from a human donor in good health. Some clones in this sample may be carry-over from other donors' samples.

This clonotype is called medium-sized based on its frequency. This chain uses TRBV20-1 with TRBJ1-1; TCRdb's D gene call, TRBD1, goes unchecked for lack of DNA. CDR1 and CDR2 from the germline V gene are DFQATT and SNEGSKA (reference sequence). The CDR3 sequence is 13 residues long. CDR3 sequence reads: CSARDPGGTQAFF.

The chain recombines TRBV3-1 with TRBJ2-6. This CDR3 is 19 amino acids long. The V gene's germline CDR1 is LGHDT and CDR2 YNNKEL (reference sequence). The CDR3 spells CASSQDLDSNPSGANVLTF.

The genes are TRBV7-3 and TRBJ2-1. The CDR3 runs 13 residues. Germline loops: CDR1 SGHTA, CDR2 FQGTGA. The CDR3 here is CASSLTPRDEQFF. Together with reference TRBV7-3 and TRBJ2-1, the CDR3 gives the full variable domain: GAGVSQTPSNKVTEKGKYVELRCDPISGHTALYWYRQSLGQGPEFLIYFQGTGAADDSGLPNDRFFAVRPEGSVSTLKIQRTERGDSAVYLCASSLTPRDEQFFGPGTRLTVL.

This chain's CDR3 is CASSQDATSGGLKGYEQYF. J is TRBJ2-7 and V is TRBV4-2; the D call from TCRdb, TRBD2, cannot be confirmed without DNA. This CDR3 has 19 amino acids. Per the germline V gene, CDR1 is LGHNA and CDR2 is YNFKEQ.

The chain uses TRBV11-2 and TRBJ2-5; the TRBD1 assignment by TCRdb is unverifiable without DNA. Germline CDR1 and CDR2: SGHAT and FQNNGV. The CDR3 is 16 amino acids. The CDR3 protein is CASSLDWDRERETQYF.